This T cell receptor (beta chain) was recorded in a study of Ad26.COV2.S vaccination and SARS-CoV-2 variants. Study observations and caveats: Overall T cell responses may have been underestimated by the analyses of TCR breadth and depth. Breadth measured for non-spike TCRs was similar across vaccine and placebo recipients.

Trimming shortened V by 3 bases and J by 11 bases, and 15 bases separated the two germline ends. The CDR3 is 13 residues long. CDR1 and CDR2 from the germline V gene are SGDLS and YYNGEE. Measured with immunoSEQ multiplex PCR; TCRdb has only the in-frame clones, and not every one. The sample shows roughly 92,000 clones, 82% of them seen only once. In the case of this clone: Antigen unknown.

Source: peripheral blood, taken after recovery from COVID-19. V usage is TRBV9 and J usage is TRBJ2-1; perhaps D is TRBD1 or TRBD2 (5 bases each). This TCR was sampled from a human donor who had recovered from COVID-19. The CDR3 region has the DNA TGTGCCAGCAGCGGGTCCTCCGGGACGAAGCAGTTCTTC. Its translation is CASSGSSGTKQFF.